This T cell receptor (beta chain) derives from a study of blood T cell repertoires in COVID-19. For the study at large: Both acute and convalescent COVID-19 samples were obtained from the United States, Italy and Spain. From T cells, B-cell-depleted T cells, or PBMCs came the material, which was cDNA or gDNA.

The germline V gene has CDR1 SEHNR and CDR2 FQNEAQ (reference sequence). The CDR3 spans 16 residues. With 5 bases clipped from V and 6 bases from J, the junction kept 13 bases outside the gene matches. Methods used by the authors: The assay estimated nucleated cells by amplifying reference gene primers. The table came from immunoSEQ multiplex PCR; TCRdb's copy has only in-frame clones and leaves some out. V and J calls plus clone size are reproduced from that table; the DNA served to infer D and trimming. The data show roughly 670,000 clones, with 75% to 90% seen just once and approximately 0.25% held by the top ten.

V is TRBV7-9 and J is TRBJ1-5, with TRBD1 matching over 7 bases. The receptor comes from a woman aged 18-29 years with acute or convalescent COVID-19. Sequenced material: peripheral blood. CDR3 region: CASSAGWTGSVQPQHF. The CDR3 coding sequence is TGTGCCAGCAGCGCTGGATGGACAGGATCTGTTCAGCCCCAGCATTTT.